This T cell receptor beta chain was sequenced during a study of cytomegalovirus exposure and HLA in healthy donors (dated by TCRdb to the late 2010s). Turning to the overall study: In an earlier analysis of under 600 of the donors, less than 350 Gb of sequence data and 90 million to 130 million unique TCR beta sequences from 180 million or so T cells were reported. An early release that covered 640 HLA-typed donors contained around 330 gigabases of sequencing data and about 84 million unique TCR sequences. Among the roughly 370 genotyped donors, around 79% belonged to the genetic ancestry cluster associated with self-reported Caucasian donors. The study aimed to test whether cataloging public T cell receptors could reveal signatures of past pathogen exposure. The study used immunosequencing to profile the T cell repertoires of under 700 subjects and linked those repertoires to cytomegalovirus serostatus. A separate validation cohort of over a hundred different subjects was used in addition to the roughly 620-subject first cohort. The study combined high-throughput TCR immunosequencing, statistical association of individual TCRs with disease status, and machine learning to predict cytomegalovirus infection status. In a later analysis, previously published TCR beta repertoires from 670 or so donors were re-analyzed and high-resolution HLA genotyping was added so that TCR occurrence patterns could be studied. The later analysis used no new phenotypic data to find candidate immune exposures, relying instead on TCR beta sequences and their occurrence across donors. An earlier analysis of 587 of the donors used high-throughput TCR beta sequencing to judge whether each TCR beta V gene segment behaved as functional or pseudogenic. Alongside the repertoire data, information on donor age, sex, ethnicity and CMV serostatus was compiled. A later genetic analysis took genome-wide SNP genotypes for 398 of the 666 donors and used that subset as a discovery cohort. Every discovery cohort repertoire had been produced on one sequencing platform. Class I and class II HLA loci were covered by the typing at four-digit resolution. Typing coverage varied by locus: about 620-640 donors for A, B, C, DRB1 and DQB1; approximately 500 for DQA1; more than 600 for DPA1; roughly 450 for DPB1. Roughly 5 DR-DQ haplotypes were treated as single units for association and clustering because of strong linkage in the cohort. Across some 400 genotyped donors of the cohort, an average of approximately 240,000 unique TCR beta nucleotide sequences per donor were sequenced, and approximately 17% of those sequences were non-productive. What the study reported, not specific to this receptor: The only immune exposure information available for the cohort was CMV serostatus. According to a later analysis, most CMV-associated TCR beta chains appeared to be HLA-restricted, and the HLA associations seemed to be driven largely by CMV exposure. The sequencing pipeline was judged likely to have produced a cluster of highly shared sequence variants as a technical artifact. A total of fewer than 200 TCR beta chains were listed by the study as associated with cytomegalovirus. In vitro tests confirmed that a few of the cytomegalovirus-associated TCR beta chains recognize cytomegalovirus antigens. When HLA alleles, especially DR and DQ, strongly co-occurred, attributing TCR associations to individual alleles was difficult. Presence/absence analyses assumed roughly uniform sequencing depth across donors, an assumption that may not hold. Broadly in line with IMGT annotations, most TCR beta V segments showed up in productive rearrangements about 87% or about 30% of the time in an earlier analysis of approximately 600 of the donors. A later analysis associated 15,000 to 20,000 TCR beta sequences with specific HLA alleles at a false discovery rate of 0.05. The classifier was reported to diagnose cytomegalovirus status with high specificity and sensitivity in both the original and validation cohorts. The cohort was sequenced for TCR beta chains only, and without alpha or paired-chain data the features that could be detected were limited. While some public TCRs were present in many individuals, most TCR sequences turned up only very rarely across donors. Because HLA typing was unavailable for some donors at each locus, only the typed subset was used in association tests. Correlated functional status among segregating V segments might be attributable to linkage disequilibrium, but an unknown experimental factor could not be ruled out. Because counts were too low, more than 15 rarely observed V segments, including chromosome 9 orphons, were excluded from the earlier analysis of some 540 of the donors. A further reported finding was that TCR beta sequences accurately predicted the HLA-A and HLA-B alleles for most subjects in the first cohort. A later genetic analysis reported fewer N-insertions in productive TCRs among donors in an Asian-associated ancestry cluster than the roughly 690-donor mean. Some IMGT-functional V segments, including TRBV6-2 and TRBV6-3, could not be told apart with the 87-base-pair reads, so those segments were excluded. Compared with equally common non-associated chains, HLA-associated TCR beta chains in a later analysis were more clonally expanded and had lower generation probabilities. The authors suggested that the approach could potentially be extended to other disease states and immunological phenotypes. Several of the top co-occurrence clusters appeared to be linked to parvovirus B19, influenza, CMV and Epstein-Barr virus, according to a later analysis. In a later genetic analysis, a missense DCLRE1C variant was associated with V-gene and J-gene trimming of TCR beta chains, and the association was replicated in an independent cohort. In a later analysis, TCR association rates were found to vary across HLA loci, with the most associated TCRs seen for DRB1 alleles and the fewest for HLA-C alleles.

The cohort was made up of 500 to 850 healthy bone marrow donors. At the time of sampling, every cohort member was nominally healthy, though immune exposures that went unrecorded were likely present. The donor tested CMV seronegative, placing the donor among the roughly 340 seronegative members of the cohort. Every donor gave a peripheral blood sample, and the peripheral blood mononuclear cells from that sample were used for TCR beta sequencing. The Qiagen DNeasy Blood Extraction Kit was used to extract genomic DNA from the blood cell samples. This clone appeared once. The antigen it binds to is not known. No base-level quality is on record; no much larger clone is a single base apart. V is cut back by 6 bases and J by 7 bases, with 12 bases in the junction unmatched. Via the germline V gene, CDR1 is SGHDT and CDR2 YYEEEE. Reading from cysteine to phenylalanine, the CDR3 counts 14 amino acids. Kept here is only the CDR3 DNA, which spans 42 bases and is read in frame from base 1.

The library was prepared using the immunoSEQ multiplex PCR assay. For the multiplex PCR, a mixture combining 60 forward primers for TCR Vbeta segments and 13 reverse primers for TCR Jbeta segments was used. A multiplex PCR assay on genomic DNA amplified the CDR3 region of rearranged TCR beta genes. On the Illumina HiSeq System, the amplified TCR beta libraries were sequenced as 87-base-pair reads. From the authors' description of their analysis: In a later analysis, tens of millions of unique TCR beta chains were counted across the approximately 670 repertoires, and approximately 9.9 million of these chains were shared by at least two donors. To remove PCR and sequencing errors, raw reads were error-corrected and collapsed into unique sequences using a nearest-neighbor algorithm that merged closely related sequences. Alignment of CDR3 sequences to IMGT reference sequences was used to assign V, D and J gene segments. For a sequence to be retained, a match of at least six nucleotides was required to both a V gene segment and a J gene segment. Rearrangements were classified as productive when the CDR3 lacked stop codons and remained in frame with V and J, and all other rearrangements were classified as non-productive. Following IMGT convention, CDR3 was defined as the stretch from the second conserved V-encoded cysteine to the conserved J-encoded phenylalanine. The earlier analysis of roughly 590 of the donors excluded any sequence lacking an unambiguous match to a single V gene segment. An earlier analysis of roughly 590 of the donors called V segments functional above 56.7% productive rearrangements and segregating when the between-donor standard deviation exceeded 5%. A statistical classification framework was built to diagnose cytomegalovirus status from the catalog of TCR beta chain sequences. V and J gene assignment, in a later analysis, came from comparing TCR nucleotide sequences with IMGT/GENE-DB human TR gene sequences. A later analysis assigned CDR3 sequences and most-parsimonious VDJ recombination scenarios with the TCRdist pipeline. In a later analysis, each TCR beta chain was defined by its CDR3 amino acid sequence together with its V-gene family, and reads lacking a unique V-gene family were excluded. A later analysis removed several hundred highly shared, low-generation-probability nucleotide sequences to deal with suspected cross-contamination and a sequencing artifact. A later analysis calculated a clonal expansion index for each public chain from normalized within-repertoire ranks of inferred template counts. Generation probabilities in a later analysis came from a VDJ recombination model fitted to out-of-frame rearrangements, and those results were checked against IGoR. In a later analysis, TCR-TCR, TCR-HLA and TCR-CMV co-occurrence was scored with hypergeometric tests, and a repertoire-size bias correction was applied to TCR pairs. In a later analysis, false discovery rates were estimated by permuting HLA or CMV assignments 20 times. A later analysis grouped co-occurring TCRs with DBSCAN, adding TCRdist sequence similarity when clustering within HLA-allele-positive subsets. Repertoires with fewer than 30,000 or more than 120,000 public chains were left out of co-occurrence clustering, as were several repertoires with anomalous nucleotide sharing. In TCRdb, the immuneACCESS table is reduced to in-frame sequences with V and J assigned. These tables do not hold every clone; where another copy was compared, an unresolved V gene accounts for under half, and the others remain unexplained. The DNA was the basis for D and trimming; V, J and clone size are from that table. A total of 200,000 to 250,000 clones appear in this sample, approximately 88% of them only once. 0.71% of the sample is held by the ten biggest clonotypes.

Sequencing input: PBMCs. In this chain, TRBV5-6 is recombined with TRBJ1-2; 7 middle bases align to TRBD1. This TCR came from a boy under 10 years old in good health and CMV-seronegative. The DNA sequence follows: TGTGCCAGCATCACCATCGGACAGGATTGTGGCTACACCTTC. Translation gives CASITIGQDCGYTF.